These 14 T cell receptor beta chains were sequenced from one sample in a study of persistence of HIV-infected CD4 T cells. The stimulus was lysate of CMV-infected fibroblasts, around 9.3 ug/mL. Sorting selected CD4+ T cells upregulating both CD40 ligand and CD69. No antigen is known for these receptors. Sequencing used immunoSEQ version 4 in survey mode. Generated by immunoSEQ multiplex PCR, the TCRdb table keeps only in-frame clones and is missing some. The sample records 18,000 or so clones, approximately 80% being singletons. Material: CD4+ T cells sorted from PBMCs after approximately 18-hour stimulation, obtained from a patient who received antiretroviral therapy. All receptors derive from an adult man with HIV who was CMV-seropositive.

V and J are TRBV5-1 and TRBJ1-3, with no clear D. Trimming removed 5 bases from V and 0 bases from J, with 12 bases in between. Germline V gene data show CDR1 as SGHRS and CDR2 as YFSETQ. The CDR3 runs 15 residues. CDR3: CASSIPQSSGNTIYF. Here the CDR3 DNA reads TGCGCCAGCAGTATCCCGCAGTCCTCTGGAAACACCATATATTTT.

The chain uses TRBV7-8 and TRBJ2-1; maybe TRBD2 (7 bases). Trimming left V 5 bases short and J 10 bases short, with 18 bases between. The V gene's germline CDR1 is SGHVS and CDR2 FQNEAQ. This CDR3 is 14 amino acids long. CDR3 sequence reads: CASSPRGGAQEQFF. CDR3 DNA: TGTGCCAGCAGCCCGAGGGGGGGGGCTCAGGAGCAGTTCTTC.

The chain couples TRBV7-9 to TRBJ1-4; tentatively, D is TRBD1 (5 bases). The CDR3 has 15 residues. Germline assignment: CDR1 SEHNR and CDR2 FQNEAQ (reference sequence). V gave up 3 bases and J gave up 7 bases, with 15 bases separating them. Here the CDR3 reads CASSFSAGRGEKLFF. CDR3 bases: TGTGCCAGCAGCTTCTCCGCGGGGCGGGGTGAAAAACTGTTTTTT. Full variable domain (remainder filled in from reference TRBV7-9 and TRBJ1-4): DTGVSQNPRHKITKRGQNVTFRCDPISEHNRLYWYRQTLGQGPEFLTYFQNEAQLEKSRLLSDRFSAERPKGSFSTLEIQRTEQGDSAMYLCASSFSAGRGEKLFFGSGTQLSVL.

The chain uses TRBV2 and TRBJ1-2; 9 bases align to TRBD1. V lost 6 bases and J lost 8; bases outside the gene matches: 10. The CDR3 is made up of 14 amino acids. Germline V gene data show CDR1 as SNHLY and CDR2 as FYNNEI. As DNA, the CDR3 is TGTGCCAGCAGAGCCTTGGGACAGGGCCGCGGCTACACCTTC. It is translated as CASRALGQGRGYTF.

In its sample, this clone was seen once. V usage is TRBV6-4 and J usage is TRBJ1-2; 8 bases map to TRBD1. After removal of 5 bases from V and 2 bases from J, the junction contained 10 bases not matched to a gene. The V gene's germline CDR1 is MRHNA and CDR2 SNTAGT. The CDR3 contains 16 residues. The DNA of the CDR3 is TGTGCCAGCAGTCCCGGGACAGGTGGGGGAAACTATGGCTACACCTTC. It translates to CASSPGTGGGNYGYTF.

This clone was detected a few times. Mismatch with germline at one junction end may stem from a read error. The CDR3 bases are TGTGCCAGCAATTTACACTTAGGGGGCGGGCAGCCCCAGCATTTT. Its translation is CASNLHLGGGQPQHF. V is TRBV28 and J is TRBJ1-5, with 7 bases that match TRBD1. The V gene's germline CDR1 is MDHEN and CDR2 SYDVKM. The CDR3 extends over 15 amino acids.

V and J are TRBV6-5 and TRBJ2-1, with D hard to call. Germline-derived CDR1 and CDR2 are MNHEY and SVGAGI. This CDR3 contains 14 residues. Trimming left V 6 bases short and J 0 bases short, with 9 bases between. For the CDR3, the DNA is TGTGCCAGCAGCCAACATTCCTCCTACAATGAGCAGTTCTTC. Translation gives CASSQHSSYNEQFF.

The chain uses TRBV15 and TRBJ2-1; D might be TRBD1 or TRBD2, each matching 5 bases. The CDR3 is made up of 14 amino acids. Trimming removed 4 bases from V and 3 bases from J, with 10 bases in between. Germline V gene lookup returns CDR1 LNHNV and CDR2 YYDKDF (reference sequence). The CDR3 coding sequence is TGTGCCACCAGCACTTGGGACGGCTACAATGAGCAGTTCTTC. Encoded protein: CATSTWDGYNEQFF.

The chain couples TRBV19 to TRBJ1-5; TRBD1 agrees at 8 bases. The CDR3 is 13 residues long. V lost 7 bases to trimming and J lost 7 bases; unmatched junction nucleotides: 6. Germline loops: CDR1 LNHDA, CDR2 SQIVND (reference sequence). Here the CDR3 reads CASMLTGVQPQHF. CDR3 nucleotide sequence: TGTGCCAGTATGTTGACAGGGGTGCAGCCCCAGCATTTT.

This chain joins TRBV5-4 and TRBJ1-6; 7 positions match TRBD1. J gave up 16 bases and V 3 bases, and 13 bases lay outside the gene matches. The CDR3 runs to 14 residues. Germline V gene sequence: CDR1 SGHNT, CDR2 YYREEE (reference sequence). The CDR3 DNA reads TGTGCCAGCAGCTCCCAACAGGGGCCCTCACTTCTCCACTTT. Its protein product is CASSSQQGPSLLHF. The full variable domain, with the rest looked up from reference TRBV5-4 and TRBJ1-6, is ETGVTQSPTHLIKTRGQQVTLRCSSQSGHNTVSWYQQALGQGPQFIFQYYREEENGRGNFPPRFSGLQFPNYSSELNVNALELDDSALYLCASSSQQGPSLLHFGNGTRLTVT.

The chain is built from TRBV6-5 and TRBJ2-7; maybe TRBD1 (5 bases). The CDR3 length is 12 residues. The germline V gene has CDR1 MNHEY and CDR2 SVGAGI. Trimming left V 7 bases short and J 5 bases short, with 12 bases between. In DNA, the CDR3 is TGTGCCAGCACGTCACAGGTTAACGAGCAGTACTTC. Its translation is CASTSQVNEQYF.

The chain carries TRBV3-1 (or the pseudogene TRBV3-2) and TRBJ2-7, with TRBD1 matching 7 bases. Germline V gives CDR1 LGHDT, CDR2 YNNKEL (reference sequence). The CDR3 sequence is 13 residues long. Germline trimming cut 4 bases from V and 6 bases from J; bases unmatched to any gene: 6. In nucleotides, the CDR3 is TGTGCCAGCAGCCCGACAGGGAAGGGCGAGCAGTACTTC. As protein: CASSPTGKGEQYF.

The genes are TRBV28 and TRBJ1-2; 8 bases align to TRBD1. The V gene end was trimmed by 7 bases and the J gene end by 3 bases; junction bases not matched to a gene: 13. CDR3 length: 16 amino acids. Germline CDR1 MDHEN, CDR2 SYDVKM. Here the CDR3 DNA reads TGTGCCAGCACCCAGGGGGCAGGGGCGTCCCACTATGGCTACACCTTC. Translating gives CASTQGAGASHYGYTF.

This clone was seen a handful of times. This rearrangement joins TRBV5-4 to TRBJ1-4; 8 bases align to TRBD1. The V gene end was trimmed by 6 bases and the J gene end by 4 bases; junction bases not matched to a gene: 11. CDR1 is SGHNT and CDR2 is YYREEE in the germline V gene (reference sequence). The CDR3 is made up of 16 amino acids. CDR3 nucleotides: TGTGCCAGCAAGAGGCAGGGGGCTGGGGGTAATGAAAAACTGTTTTTT. It translates to CASKRQGAGGNEKLFF.